This entry lists 2 T cell receptor beta chains sequenced from one sample in a study of Ad26.COV2.S vaccination and SARS-CoV-2 variants. The sample's treatment: roughly 18 received Ad26.COV2.S at low or high dose, single or two shots; five or six received placebo; per-sample allocation not given. Samples came from day 63 after the first vaccine or placebo injection. Data came from immunoSEQ multiplex PCR; TCRdb stores just in-frame clones and leaves some out. The sample has more than 300,000 clones, 85% to 90% seen once. The sequences come from peripheral blood, collected in a trial of Ad26.COV2.S vaccine versus placebo. These receptors all stem from a person between 18 and 65 years old who received the Ad26.COV2.S COVID-19 vaccine or a placebo.

This chain joins TRBV25-1 and TRBJ1-2; the D gene is possibly TRBD1 (6 bases). CDR3 length: 14 residues. V was pared by 3 bases and J by 8 bases, with 16 bases between. Germline values: CDR1 MGHDK, CDR2 SYGVNS. Here the CDR3 reads CASSERTAAGGYTF. CDR3 nucleotides: TGTGCCAGCAGTGAGAGGACAGCGGCCGGCGGCTACACCTTC.

The V call is TRBV20-1, the J call TRBJ1-2, with a possible D match to TRBD1 (5 bases). V was clipped by 2 bases and J by 7 bases, with 8 bases between them. There are 11 residues in the CDR3. CDR1 and CDR2 (germline): DFQATT, SNEGSKA (reference sequence). CDR3 bases: TGCAGTGCTAGACTGGGGGGTGGCTACACCTTC. Translation: CSARLGGGYTF.